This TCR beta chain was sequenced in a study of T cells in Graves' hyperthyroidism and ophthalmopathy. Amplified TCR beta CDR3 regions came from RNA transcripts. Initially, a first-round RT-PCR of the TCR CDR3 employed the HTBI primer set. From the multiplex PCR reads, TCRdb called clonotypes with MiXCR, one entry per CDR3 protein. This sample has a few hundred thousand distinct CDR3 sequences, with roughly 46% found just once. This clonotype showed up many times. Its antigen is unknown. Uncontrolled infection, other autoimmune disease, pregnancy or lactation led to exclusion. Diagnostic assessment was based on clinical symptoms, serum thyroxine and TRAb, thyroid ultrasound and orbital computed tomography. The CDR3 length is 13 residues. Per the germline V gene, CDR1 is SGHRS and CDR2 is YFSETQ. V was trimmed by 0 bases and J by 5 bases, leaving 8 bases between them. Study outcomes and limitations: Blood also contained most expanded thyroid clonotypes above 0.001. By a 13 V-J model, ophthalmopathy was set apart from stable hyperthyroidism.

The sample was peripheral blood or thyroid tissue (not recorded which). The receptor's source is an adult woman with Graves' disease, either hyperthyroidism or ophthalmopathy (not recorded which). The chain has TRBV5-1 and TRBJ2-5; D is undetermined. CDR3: CASSLATVETQYF. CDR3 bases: TGCGCCAGCAGCTTGGCCACCGTCGAGACCCAGTACTTC.